This T cell receptor (beta chain) was profiled in a study of T cells in Graves' hyperthyroidism and ophthalmopathy. It was RNA transcripts that yielded the amplified TCR beta CDR3 regions. Primed by the HTBI set, a first-round RT-PCR was run on the TCR CDR3. TCRdb fed the multiplex PCR reads into MiXCR, producing one record per CDR3 protein. The data hold nearly 750,000 distinct CDR3 sequences, with roughly a third observed a single time. V was cut by 4 bases and J by 5 bases, with 14 bases left in between. Germline CDR1 and CDR2: SQVTM and ANQGSEA. CDR3 length: 13 residues. Note on this clonotype: Its antigen is unidentified.

Disease duration under 2 months; hyperthyroidism patients were aged 18 to 65. A patient was excluded if there was uncontrolled infection, other autoimmune disease, pregnancy or lactation. Overall study results and limits: Progression to ophthalmopathy was predicted a median of 6.5 months early. Expanded thyroid clonotypes (above 0.001) were mostly also found in blood.

V gene TRBV29-1 combines with J gene TRBJ2-5; the D call may be TRBD1 or TRBD2 (6 bases each). The sequence came from a woman in her 40s with Graves' hyperthyroidism. The sample taken for sequencing was blood. In nucleotides, the CDR3 is TGCAGCGTTGGAGGGGGGTTTAAGGAGACCCAGTACTTC. Its translation: CSVGGGFKETQYF.